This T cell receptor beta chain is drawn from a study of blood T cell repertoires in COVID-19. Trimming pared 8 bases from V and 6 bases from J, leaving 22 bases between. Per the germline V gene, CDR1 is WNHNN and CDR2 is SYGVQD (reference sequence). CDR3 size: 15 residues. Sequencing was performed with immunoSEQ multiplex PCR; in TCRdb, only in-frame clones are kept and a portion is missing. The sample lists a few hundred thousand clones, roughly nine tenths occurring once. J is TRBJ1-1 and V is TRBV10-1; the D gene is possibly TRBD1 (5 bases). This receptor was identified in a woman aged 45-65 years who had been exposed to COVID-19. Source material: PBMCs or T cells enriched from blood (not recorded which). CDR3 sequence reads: CASLGGGWGLPEAFF. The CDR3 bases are TGCGCCAGCCTAGGTGGGGGGTGGGGTCTACCTGAAGCTTTCTTT.